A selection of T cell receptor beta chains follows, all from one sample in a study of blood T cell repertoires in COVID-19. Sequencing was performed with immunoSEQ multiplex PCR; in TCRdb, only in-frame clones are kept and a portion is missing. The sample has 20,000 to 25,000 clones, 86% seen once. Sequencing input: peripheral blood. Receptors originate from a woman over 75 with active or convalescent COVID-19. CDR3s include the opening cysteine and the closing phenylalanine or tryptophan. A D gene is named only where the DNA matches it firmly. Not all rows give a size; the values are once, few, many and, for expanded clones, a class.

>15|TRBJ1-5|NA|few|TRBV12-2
CASRLIDHSNQPQHF
TGTGCAAGTCGCCTCATAGATCATAGCAATCAGCCCCAGCATTTT
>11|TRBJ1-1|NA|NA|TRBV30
CAWRPGVEAFF
TGTGCCTGGAGACCAGGGGTAGAAGCTTTCTTT
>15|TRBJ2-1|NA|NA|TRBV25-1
CASSELGTPLHEQFF
TGTGCCAGCAGTGAACTGGGGACACCATTACATGAGCAGTTCTTC
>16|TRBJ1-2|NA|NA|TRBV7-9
CASIPNLVTLGYGYTF
TGTGCCAGCATCCCCAATCTAGTCACCCTGGGCTATGGCTACACCTTC
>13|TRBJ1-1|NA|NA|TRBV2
CASSIQMNTEAFF
TGTGCCAGCAGTATTCAGATGAACACTGAAGCTTTCTTT
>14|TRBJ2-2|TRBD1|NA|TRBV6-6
CASSRQGNTGELFF
TGTGCCAGCAGTCGACAGGGTAACACCGGGGAGCTGTTTTTT
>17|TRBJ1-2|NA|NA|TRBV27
CASSLSGRQAKDYGYTF
TGTGCCAGCAGTTTATCGGGGAGACAGGCGAAGGACTATGGCTACACCTTC
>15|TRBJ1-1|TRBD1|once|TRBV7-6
CASSPTRGLNTEAFF
TGTGCCAGCAGCCCGACCAGGGGGCTGAACACTGAAGCTTTCTTT
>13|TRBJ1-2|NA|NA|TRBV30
CAWSKSFGGGYTF
TGTGCCTGGAGTAAGAGTTTCGGAGGGGGCTACACCTTC
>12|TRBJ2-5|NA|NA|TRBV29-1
CSVARNMETQYF
TGCAGCGTAGCACGAAATATGGAGACCCAGTACTTC
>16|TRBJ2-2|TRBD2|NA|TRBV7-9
CASSPWGGASRGELFF
TGTGCCAGCAGCCCCTGGGGAGGGGCTAGCCGCGGGGAGCTGTTTTTT
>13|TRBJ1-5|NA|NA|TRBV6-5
CASRNQGDQPQHF
TGTGCCAGCAGGAACCAGGGCGATCAGCCCCAGCATTTT
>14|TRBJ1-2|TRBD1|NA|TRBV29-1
CSVEQGALNYGYTF
TGCAGCGTTGAACAGGGGGCCCTTAACTATGGCTACACCTTC
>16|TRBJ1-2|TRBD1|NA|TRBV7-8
CASSVWGRQGYGGYTF
TGTGCCAGCAGCGTCTGGGGTCGACAGGGGTACGGCGGCTACACCTTC
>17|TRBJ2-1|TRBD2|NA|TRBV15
CATSSPIAGASYNEQFF
TGTGCCACCAGCTCACCTATAGCGGGAGCGTCCTACAATGAGCAGTTCTTC
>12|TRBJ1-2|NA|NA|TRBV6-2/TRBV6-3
CASSGANYGYTF
TGTGCCAGCAGTGGAGCTAACTATGGCTACACCTTC
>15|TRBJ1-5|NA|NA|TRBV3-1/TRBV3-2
CASSQGGGYNQPQHF
TGTGCCAGCAGCCAAGGGGGGGGGTACAATCAGCCCCAGCATTTT
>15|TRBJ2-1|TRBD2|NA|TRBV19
CASRGGRAGGNEQFF
TGTGCCAGTAGGGGCGGGAGGGCCGGAGGGAATGAGCAGTTCTTC
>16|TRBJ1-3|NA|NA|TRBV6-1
CASSEARYALGNTIYF
TGTGCCAGCAGTGAAGCCCGGTATGCGCTTGGAAACACCATATATTTT
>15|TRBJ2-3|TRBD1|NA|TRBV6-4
CASSEEAGGPDTQYF
TGTGCCAGCAGTGAGGAAGCAGGGGGCCCAGATACGCAGTATTTT
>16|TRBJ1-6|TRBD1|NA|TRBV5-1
CASRPSVDRVNSPLHF
TGCGCCAGCCGACCGTCCGTGGACAGGGTTAATTCACCCCTCCACTTT
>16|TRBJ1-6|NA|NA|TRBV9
CASSVRGQGDNSPLHF
TGTGCCAGCAGCGTTCGCGGCCAGGGTGATAATTCACCCCTCCACTTT